These 27 T cell receptor beta chains originate from one sample sequenced in a study of monozygotic twins with inflammatory bowel disease. TCRdb reanalyzed the 5' RACE reads, giving one entry per CDR3 protein sequence and no DNA. The sample holds some 99,000 distinct CDR3 sequences. The sequenced material came from blood. The receptors were sampled from a human donor with ulcerative colitis or Crohn's disease, or a healthy co-twin of an affected twin (not recorded which).

The chain recombines TRBV11-1 with TRBJ2-3; TCRdb reports TRBD2, a call that lacks DNA to check it against. The CDR3 runs to 16 residues. CDR1 is SGHAT, CDR2 FQDESV, per germline (reference sequence). CDR3 amino acids: CASSPRTSGGTDTQYF.

V is TRBV20-1 and J is TRBJ2-7; absent DNA, TCRdb's TRBD2 call cannot be checked. This CDR3 spans 15 amino acids. The germline V gene encodes CDR1 DFQATT and CDR2 SNEGSKA (reference sequence). CDR3 in amino acids: CSARDPRGRGDEQYF.

The J gene is TRBJ2-5, the V gene TRBV11-3. The germline V gene has CDR1 SGHNT and CDR2 YENEEA. The CDR3 length is 14 residues. The CDR3 protein is CASSPNTRDETQYF.

This chain uses TRBV12-3 or TRBV12-4 with TRBJ2-2. This CDR3 has 16 amino acids. The CDR3: CASSLGSRLNTGELFF.

V gene TRBV5-1 combines with J gene TRBJ1-2. The CDR3 runs 17 residues. Germline CDR1 reads SGHRS; CDR2 reads YFSETQ. CDR3 in amino acids: CASSLTSADAEGYGYTF.

The chain links TRBV7-3 to TRBJ2-3; TCRdb's D call, TRBD1, is unchecked because there is no DNA. The V gene's germline CDR1 is SGHTA and CDR2 FQGTGA. This CDR3 is built from 14 residues. CDR3 loop: CASSSGRLNNTQYF.

The rearrangement links TRBV6-2 or TRBV6-3 to TRBJ1-5; TCRdb's D gene call, TRBD1, goes unchecked for lack of DNA. Germline V gene lookup returns CDR1 MNHEY and CDR2 SVGEGT. This CDR3 has 16 residues. The CDR3 here is CASSYSPTGANQPQHF.

The rearrangement joins TRBV28 to TRBJ1-2; TCRdb lists TRBD1, though no DNA is available to test this call. The germline V gene encodes CDR1 MDHEN and CDR2 SYDVKM. The CDR3 loop spans 14 amino acids. CDR3 sequence reads: CASSSPAGENGYTF.

The rearrangement uses TRBV20-1 and TRBJ1-1; TCRdb outputs TRBD1, but without DNA this stays unchecked. The length of the CDR3 is 12 residues. CDR1 DFQATT and CDR2 SNEGSKA come from the germline V gene (reference sequence). This chain's CDR3 is CSAPKGDTEAFF.

The chain employs TRBV15 and TRBJ1-3. The CDR3 is made up of 13 amino acids. CDR1 LNHNV and CDR2 YYDKDF come from the germline V gene (reference sequence). The CDR3 protein is CATSRESGNTIYF.

The chain carries TRBV20-1 and TRBJ2-7; TCRdb's D gene call, TRBD2, goes unchecked for lack of DNA. Germline CDR1 and CDR2: DFQATT and SNEGSKA (reference sequence). There are 14 residues in the CDR3. The CDR3 loop reads CSARTSGTGFEQYF.

This CDR3 reads CASSIGTDPSEYEQYF. The J gene is TRBJ2-7, the V gene TRBV9; lacking DNA, the TRBD2 call made by TCRdb goes unchecked. The V gene's germline CDR1 is SGDLS and CDR2 YYNGEE. The CDR3 has 16 amino acids.

The chain uses TRBV28 and TRBJ1-2; TCRdb proposes TRBD1, but this gene call is untestable without DNA. CDR1 and CDR2 from the germline V gene are MDHEN and SYDVKM. The CDR3 has 14 amino acids. This CDR3 is CASSSTGVAYGYTF.

The gene calls are TRBV5-6 and TRBJ1-2; TCRdb designates TRBD1, a call that cannot be tested without DNA. CDR1 and CDR2 (germline): SGHDT, YYEEEE. This CDR3 has 13 residues. The CDR3: CASRGDRDAGYTF.

The chain uses TRBV20-1 and TRBJ2-3; TCRdb gives TRBD2 as the D gene, but with no DNA this cannot be confirmed. Per the germline V gene, CDR1 is DFQATT and CDR2 is SNEGSKA (reference sequence). The CDR3 loop spans 14 amino acids. The CDR3 is CSAVWERGTDTQYF.

The gene calls are TRBV29-1 and TRBJ1-2; TCRdb names TRBD1, which stays unverified in the absence of DNA. The CDR3 is made up of 12 amino acids. Germline CDR1 and CDR2: SQVTM and ANQGSEA. The CDR3 protein is CSVETDSYGYTF.

V usage is TRBV7-7 and J usage is TRBJ2-5. The germline V gene encodes CDR1 SSHAT and CDR2 FNYEAQ (reference sequence). The CDR3 length is 14 residues. CDR3 loop: CASSLYGIQETQYF.

The chain couples TRBV5-6 to TRBJ2-4. This CDR3 comprises 15 residues. Germline CDR1 reads SGHDT; CDR2 reads YYEEEE. The CDR3 sequence is CASSLGGSAKNIQYF.

The V call is TRBV12-3 or TRBV12-4, the J call TRBJ1-5; checking the TCRdb D call of TRBD1 is not possible without DNA. This CDR3 is 16 amino acids long. The CDR3: CASSSWGPGTGQPQHF.

The chain recombines TRBV7-2 with TRBJ2-3; TCRdb returns TRBD2, unconfirmable since there is no DNA. Germline CDR1 reads SGHTA; CDR2 reads FQGNSA. This CDR3 is 15 amino acids long. The CDR3 protein is CASSSGTSGVNTQYF. Full variable domain (outside the CDR3, taken from reference TRBV7-2 and TRBJ2-3): GAGVSQSPSNKVTEKGKDVELRCDPISGHTALYWYRQSLGQGLEFLIYFQGNSAPDKSGLPSDRFSAERTGGSVSTLTIQRTQQEDSAVYLCASSSGTSGVNTQYFGPGTRLTVL.

V and J are TRBV7-2 and TRBJ1-1; no DNA is available, so the TRBD1 call from TCRdb remains unchecked. The CDR3 is 13 amino acids. CDR1 SGHTA and CDR2 FQGNSA come from the germline V gene. The CDR3 sequence is CASRRDGNTEAFF.

J is TRBJ1-5 and V is TRBV28; TCRdb picks TRBD1, but there is no DNA to check that call. The CDR3 is 16 residues long. The V gene's germline CDR1 is MDHEN and CDR2 SYDVKM. CDR3 region: CASSDIDPEKGQPQHF.

This chain uses TRBV28 with TRBJ2-4; the D call from TCRdb, TRBD2, cannot be confirmed without DNA. Germline V gene sequence: CDR1 MDHEN, CDR2 SYDVKM. The CDR3 loop spans 13 amino acids. CDR3 in amino acids: CAGSGEGKNIQYF.

The chain is built from TRBV5-1 and TRBJ2-2; TCRdb designates TRBD1, a call that cannot be tested without DNA. The CDR3 loop spans 15 amino acids. Germline assignment: CDR1 SGHRS and CDR2 YFSETQ. The CDR3 is CASFPGQLNTGELFF.

The V gene is TRBV7-3, the J gene TRBJ2-1; the TCRdb D gene call, TRBD1, has no DNA to confirm it. CDR3 size: 12 residues. CDR1 is SGHTA and CDR2 is FQGTGA in the germline V gene. The CDR3: CASSYTLNEQFF.

The genes are TRBV7-8 and TRBJ2-5; no DNA is available, so the TRBD1 call from TCRdb remains unchecked. The CDR3 length is 14 residues. Germline V gene data show CDR1 as SGHVS and CDR2 as FQNEAQ. The CDR3 sequence: CASSSTGGGETQYF.

V is TRBV5-1 and J is TRBJ2-7; TCRdb indicates TRBD1, and absent DNA this call remains unverified. Germline-derived CDR1 and CDR2 are SGHRS and YFSETQ. This CDR3 comprises 15 residues. CDR3 region: CASSKAGDRVVEQYF. The variable domain in full, completed from reference TRBV5-1 and TRBJ2-7, reads KAGVTQTPRYLIKTRGQQVTLSCSPISGHRSVSWYQQTPGQGLQFLFEYFSETQRNKGNFPGRFSGRQFSNSRSEMNVSTLELGDSALYLCASSKAGDRVVEQYFGPGTRLTVT.